Each of the 18 T cell receptor beta chains below was sequenced from the same sample in a study of human T cells and chemical hapten exposure. MiXCR, run by TCRdb on the RACE reads, gives a single entry per CDR3 protein. The profile shows about 100,000 distinct CDR3 sequences, 9.5% to 11% of them singletons. Time point reported: patch test 1, 2 weeks after DPC sensitization. As for treatment: therapeutic diphenylcyclopropenone sensitization with weekly scalp DPC. The sample here was whole blood, taken in connection with sensitization to the hapten diphenylcyclopropenone (DPC). These receptors all come from a woman in her thirties or forties with alopecia areata. Some clones in this sample may be carry-over from other donors' samples.

In this sample, this clonotype turned up many times. CDR3 sequence reads: CASSLIYEQYF. The CDR3 coding sequence is TGTGCCAGCAGCCTCATCTACGAGCAGTACTTC. The chain is built from TRBV28 and TRBJ2-7; D call uncertain. The CDR3 loop spans 11 amino acids. Germline assignment: CDR1 MDHEN and CDR2 SYDVKM. With 6 bases removed from V and 3 bases from J, the gap between germline ends came to 6 bases.

This clonotype was seen ten or more times. The chain links TRBV20-1 to TRBJ2-3; unclear D gene. The germline V gene has CDR1 DFQATT and CDR2 SNEGSKA (reference sequence). Trimming removed 6 bases at V and 1 base at J, with 8 bases between. CDR3 length: 12 amino acids. The CDR3 spells CSAPDRTDTQYF. DNA of the CDR3: TGCAGTGCGCCGGACCGCACAGATACGCAGTATTTT.

This chain uses TRBV18 with TRBJ1-1; D not resolved. This CDR3 is built from 15 residues. Germline V gene sequence: CDR1 KGHSH, CDR2 LQKENI. Trimming left V 1 base short and J 8 bases short, with 17 bases between. Written as DNA, the CDR3 is TGTGCCAGCTCACCACAAGACGACACCTCCGGAGAAGCTTTCTTT. Its translation is CASSPQDDTSGEAFF.

The V gene is TRBV7-2, the J gene TRBJ2-3; no clear D gene. CDR3 length: 14 amino acids. The V end was cut by 5 bases, the J end by 1 base, with 10 bases between. Germline CDR1 reads SGHTA; CDR2 reads FQGNSA. This chain's CDR3 is CASSPQGGTDTQYF. The CDR3 region has the DNA TGTGCCAGCAGCCCCCAAGGCGGCACAGATACGCAGTATTTT.

The V call is TRBV27, the J call TRBJ1-4; TRBD1 might be the D (5 bases). Per germline, CDR1 MNHEY and CDR2 SMNVEV (reference sequence). The CDR3 has 13 residues. Trimming took 6 bases from V and 7 from J, leaving 12 bases between them. The CDR3 is CASSQGYGEKLFF. The CDR3 DNA is TGTGCCAGCAGCCAGGGTTACGGTGAAAAACTGTTTTTT.

This chain joins TRBV7-2 and TRBJ1-5, with TRBD1 matching over 11 bases. The germline V gene encodes CDR1 SGHTA and CDR2 FQGNSA. V shed 4 bases, J shed 3 bases, and the junction held 8 bases outside the gene matches. This CDR3 has 17 amino acids. The CDR3 protein is CASSSLGTGGANQPQHF. In DNA form, the CDR3 reads TGTGCCAGCAGCTCGTTGGGGACAGGGGGAGCCAATCAGCCCCAGCATTTT. The complete variable domain, with remaining parts taken from reference TRBV7-2 and TRBJ1-5, reads GAGVSQSPSNKVTEKGKDVELRCDPISGHTALYWYRQSLGQGLEFLIYFQGNSAPDKSGLPSDRFSAERTGGSVSTLTIQRTQQEDSAVYLCASSSLGTGGANQPQHFGDGTRLSIL.

This clonotype was picked up many times. The rearrangement uses TRBV2 and TRBJ2-3, with D perhaps being TRBD1 or TRBD2 (5 bases each). The CDR3 loop spans 13 amino acids. Germline V gene sequence: CDR1 SNHLY, CDR2 FYNNEI. The V and J ends lost 6 bases and 0 bases respectively, with 7 bases between them. Here the CDR3 reads CASSGASTDTQYF. CDR3 DNA: TGTGCCAGCAGCGGGGCTAGCACAGATACGCAGTATTTT.

This clonotype has a handful of counts. The chain links TRBV9 to TRBJ1-1; the D gene is possibly TRBD1 (5 bases). This CDR3 is 15 amino acids long. Germline V gives CDR1 SGDLS, CDR2 YYNGEE. Trimming took 7 bases from V and 2 from J, leaving 18 bases between them. The CDR3 sequence is CASGGVTPTNTEAFF. DNA for the CDR3: TGTGCCAGCGGAGGGGTCACACCTACTAACACTGAAGCTTTCTTT.

This rearrangement joins TRBV20-1 to TRBJ2-7, with 7 bases fitting TRBD2. This CDR3 has 15 residues. Trimming cost V 1 base and J 0 bases; bases outside gene matches: 6. The germline CDR1 and CDR2 sequences are DFQATT and SNEGSKA (reference sequence). The CDR3 sequence is CSARGPAGSSYEQYF. The CDR3 DNA reads TGCAGTGCTAGAGGGCCAGCGGGGAGCTCCTACGAGCAGTACTTC.

This clonotype was counted many times. The CDR3 coding sequence is TGTGCCTGGAGTCACTCTTGGACAGGGGAAAACTATGGCTACACCTTC. This translates into CAWSHSWTGENYGYTF. The V call is TRBV30, the J call TRBJ1-2; 9 nucleotides align to TRBD1. The V segment lost 2 bases and the J segment 2 bases; nucleotides outside the gene matches: 9. This CDR3 is built from 16 residues. The germline V gene encodes CDR1 GTSNPN and CDR2 SVGIG (reference sequence).

This clonotype has ten or more counts. The chain links TRBV4-1 to TRBJ1-1; D is uncertain. The CDR3 has 13 amino acids. Per germline, CDR1 MGHRA and CDR2 YSYEKL. V lost 3 bases to trimming and J lost 2 bases, with 7 bases between them. CDR3 nucleotide sequence: TGCGCCAGCAGCCATTGGGTAAACACTGAAGCTTTCTTT. Protein: CASSHWVNTEAFF.

This clonotype has more than one count but fewer than ten. The CDR3 nucleotides are TGCAGTGCTAGGAAGGAGGGTTCAAGCTCCTACAATGAGCAGTTCTTC. It specifies CSARKEGSSSYNEQFF. The rearrangement joins TRBV20-1 to TRBJ2-1, with D possibly matching TRBD2 (6 bases). The CDR3 loop spans 16 amino acids. The germline V gene has CDR1 DFQATT and CDR2 SNEGSKA (reference sequence). Trimming took off 3 bases at V and 0 bases at J, with 15 bases between the two ends.

This clonotype came up a few times. V and J are TRBV28 and TRBJ2-3; possibly TRBD1 for D (6 bases). The CDR3 extends over 15 amino acids. CDR1 is MDHEN, CDR2 SYDVKM, per germline. The ends were cut back, 5 bases at V and 1 base at J, with 13 bases in the middle. The chain's CDR3 is CASSAHEGGTDTQYF. The CDR3 DNA follows: TGTGCCAGCAGTGCCCACGAGGGGGGCACAGATACGCAGTATTTT.

The genes are TRBV12-3 or TRBV12-4 and TRBJ2-2; 8 nucleotides match TRBD1. This CDR3 spans 15 amino acids. The trim removed 4 bases at V and 2 bases at J, leaving 3 bases unmatched. The CDR3 reads CASSSGQANTGELFF. CDR3 nucleotide sequence: TGTGCCAGCAGTTCGGGACAGGCCAACACCGGGGAGCTGTTTTTT.

This clonotype was seen a few times. The genes are TRBV7-2 and TRBJ2-7; 7 nucleotides match TRBD1. J lost 1 base, V lost 6 bases, and 6 bases had no gene match. The CDR3 extends over 14 amino acids. The germline CDR1 and CDR2 sequences are SGHTA and FQGNSA. DNA of the CDR3: TGTGCCAGCAGGACAGGGTCTGTTTCCTACGAGCAGTACTTC. This encodes CASRTGSVSYEQYF.

The rearrangement uses TRBV7-2 and TRBJ2-5; TRBD1 agrees at 9 bases. This CDR3 is 13 amino acids long. The V gene's germline CDR1 is SGHTA and CDR2 FQGNSA. The junction had 7 bases not matched to a gene; V was cut back by 5 bases and J by 9 bases. Written as DNA, the CDR3 is TGTGCCAGCAGCCTCCGGGACAGGGTGCCCCAGTACTTC. As protein: CASSLRDRVPQYF. The entire variable domain, with the rest obtained from reference TRBV7-2 and TRBJ2-5, is as follows: GAGVSQSPSNKVTEKGKDVELRCDPISGHTALYWYRQSLGQGLEFLIYFQGNSAPDKSGLPSDRFSAERTGGSVSTLTIQRTQQEDSAVYLCASSLRDRVPQYFGPGTRLLVL.

The chain has TRBV24-1 and TRBJ2-3; D is unresolved. Germline V gives CDR1 KGHDR, CDR2 SFDVKD. Trimming stripped 6 bases from V and 3 bases from J, with 12 bases between. CDR3 size: 14 residues. Here the CDR3 reads CATSNSSGTDTQYF. CDR3 nucleotides: TGTGCCACCAGTAATTCCTCAGGAACAGATACGCAGTATTTT.

This clonotype has ten or more counts. The rearrangement links TRBV28 to TRBJ2-6; tentatively, D is TRBD2 (5 bases). With 6 bases removed from V and 0 bases from J, the gap between germline ends came to 9 bases. Per germline, CDR1 MDHEN and CDR2 SYDVKM. The CDR3 extends over 15 amino acids. The CDR3: CASSPGGSGANVLTF. In nucleotides, the CDR3 is TGTGCCAGCAGCCCCGGAGGCTCTGGGGCCAACGTCCTGACTTTC.